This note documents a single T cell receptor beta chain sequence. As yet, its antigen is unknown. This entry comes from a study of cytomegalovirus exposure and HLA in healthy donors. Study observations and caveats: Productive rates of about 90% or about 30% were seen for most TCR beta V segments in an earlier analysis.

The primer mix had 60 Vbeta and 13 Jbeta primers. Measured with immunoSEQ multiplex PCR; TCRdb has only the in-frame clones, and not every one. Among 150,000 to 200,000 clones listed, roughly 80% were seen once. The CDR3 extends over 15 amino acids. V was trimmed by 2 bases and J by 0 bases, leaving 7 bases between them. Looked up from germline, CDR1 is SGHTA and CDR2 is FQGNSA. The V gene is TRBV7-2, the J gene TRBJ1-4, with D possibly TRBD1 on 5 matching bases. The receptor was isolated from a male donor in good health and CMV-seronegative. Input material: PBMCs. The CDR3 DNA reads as TGTGCCAGCAGCTTATCACAGGCAACTAATGAAAAACTGTTTTTT. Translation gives CASSLSQATNEKLFF. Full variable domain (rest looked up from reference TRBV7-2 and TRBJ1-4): GAGVSQSPSNKVTEKGKDVELRCDPISGHTALYWYRQSLGQGLEFLIYFQGNSAPDKSGLPSDRFSAERTGGSVSTLTIQRTQQEDSAVYLCASSLSQATNEKLFFGSGTQLSVL.